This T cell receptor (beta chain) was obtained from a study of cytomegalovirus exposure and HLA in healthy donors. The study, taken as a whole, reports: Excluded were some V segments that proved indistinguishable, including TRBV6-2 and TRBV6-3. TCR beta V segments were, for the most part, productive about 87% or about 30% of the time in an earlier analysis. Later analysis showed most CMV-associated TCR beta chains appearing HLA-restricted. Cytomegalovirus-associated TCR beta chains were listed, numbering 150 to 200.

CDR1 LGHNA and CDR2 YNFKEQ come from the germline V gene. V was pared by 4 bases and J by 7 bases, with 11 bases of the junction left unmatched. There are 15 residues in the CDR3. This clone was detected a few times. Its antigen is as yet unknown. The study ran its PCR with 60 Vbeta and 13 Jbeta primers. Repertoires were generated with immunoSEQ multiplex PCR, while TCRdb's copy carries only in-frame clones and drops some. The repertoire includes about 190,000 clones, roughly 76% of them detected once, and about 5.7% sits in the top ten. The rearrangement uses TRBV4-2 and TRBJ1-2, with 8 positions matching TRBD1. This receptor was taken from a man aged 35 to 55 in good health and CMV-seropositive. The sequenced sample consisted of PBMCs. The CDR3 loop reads CASSREDRAQSGYTF. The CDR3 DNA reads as TGTGCCAGCAGCCGGGAGGACAGGGCCCAGTCTGGCTACACCTTC.